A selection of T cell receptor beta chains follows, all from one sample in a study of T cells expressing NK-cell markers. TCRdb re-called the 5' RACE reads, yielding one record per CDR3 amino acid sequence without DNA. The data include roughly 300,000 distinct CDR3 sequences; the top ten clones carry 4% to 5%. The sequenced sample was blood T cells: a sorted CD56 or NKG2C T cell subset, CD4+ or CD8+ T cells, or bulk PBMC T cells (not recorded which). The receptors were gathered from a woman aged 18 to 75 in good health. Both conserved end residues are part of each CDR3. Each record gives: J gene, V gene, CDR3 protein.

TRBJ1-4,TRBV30,CAWSGQAGEKLFF
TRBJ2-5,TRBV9,CASSVHGQQETQYF
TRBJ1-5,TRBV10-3,CAIGPGTTEPQHF
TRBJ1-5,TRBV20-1,CSARDGTAYSNQPQHF
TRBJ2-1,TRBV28,CASSSRTGLDEQFF
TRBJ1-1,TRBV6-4,CASSTVLNTEAFF
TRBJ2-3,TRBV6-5,CASSYPGQGDTQYF
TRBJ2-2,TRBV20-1,CSAQRGAGELFF
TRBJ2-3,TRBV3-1,CASSPGLAGAADTQYF
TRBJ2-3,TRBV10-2,CASLNLAFSTDTQYF
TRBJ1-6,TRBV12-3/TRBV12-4,CASSPNGGIGYNSPLHF
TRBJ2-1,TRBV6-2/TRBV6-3,CASSYVDRDYNEQFF
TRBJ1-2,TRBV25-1,CASSLGGRNRYTF
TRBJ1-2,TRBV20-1,CSARGHATNYGYTF
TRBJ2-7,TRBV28,CASSPQGTGVREQYF
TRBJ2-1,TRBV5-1,CASSPRPLRAYNEQFF
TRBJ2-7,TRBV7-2,CASSAGPNEQYF
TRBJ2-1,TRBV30,CAWAPGLAGKNEQFF
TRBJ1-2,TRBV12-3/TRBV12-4,CASSRTVGLGGYTF